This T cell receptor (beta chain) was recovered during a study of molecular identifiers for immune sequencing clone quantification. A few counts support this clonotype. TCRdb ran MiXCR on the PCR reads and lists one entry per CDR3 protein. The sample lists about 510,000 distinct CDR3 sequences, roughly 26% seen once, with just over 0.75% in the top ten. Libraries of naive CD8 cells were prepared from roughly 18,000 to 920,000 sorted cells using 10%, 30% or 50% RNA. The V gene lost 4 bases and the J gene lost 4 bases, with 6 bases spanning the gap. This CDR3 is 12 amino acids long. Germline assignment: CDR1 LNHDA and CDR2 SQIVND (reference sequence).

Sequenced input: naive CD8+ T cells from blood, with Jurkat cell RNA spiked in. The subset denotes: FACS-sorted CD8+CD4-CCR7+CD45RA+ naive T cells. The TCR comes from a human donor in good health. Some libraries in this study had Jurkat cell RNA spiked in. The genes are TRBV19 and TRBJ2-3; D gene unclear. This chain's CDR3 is CASSTNSDTQYF. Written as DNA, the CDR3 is TGTGCCAGTAGTACGAATTCAGATACGCAGTATTTT.